This is a list of T cell receptor beta chains from one sample in a study of siplizumab effects on memory and regulatory T cells. Libraries were prepared by immunoSEQ multiplex PCR; TCRdb keeps only in-frame clonotypes and omits some of them. The data show some 97,000 clones, about 90% seen once. The sequencing input was CD4+ T cells sorted from blood. Source of these receptors: a human donor in good health. Some clones in this sample may be carry-over from other donors' samples. Both conserved end residues are part of each CDR3. The D gene is left open where the match is weak. Some rows mark clone size as missing; the rest say once, few, many or name a class of expanded clone.

TRBJ2-7 | - | - | TRBV7-8 | 17 | CASSSRWAGQGTYEQYF | TGTGCCAGCAGCTCCCGATGGGCGGGGCAGGGAACCTACGAGCAGTACTTC
TRBJ2-5 | - | - | TRBV29-1 | 10 | CSGARETQYF | TGCAGCGGGGCTCGAGAGACCCAGTACTTC
TRBJ2-4 | few | TRBD1 | TRBV13 | 15 | CASSSGQGFKNIQYF | TGTGCCAGCAGCTCGGGACAGGGGTTCAAAAACATTCAGTACTTC
TRBJ1-5 | - | - | TRBV23-1 | 17 | CASSPAGVCYSNQPQHF | TGCGCCAGCAGTCCGGCAGGGGTGTGTTATAGCAATCAGCCCCAGCATTTT
TRBJ1-1 | - | - | TRBV18 | 12 | CASSPGLAEAFF | TGTGCCAGCTCACCGGGGCTTGCTGAAGCTTTCTTT
TRBJ2-5 | - | TRBD2 | TRBV5-1 | 12 | CASSRGEGTQYF | TGCGCCAGCAGCCGAGGGGAGGGGACCCAGTACTTC
TRBJ2-3 | - | - | TRBV5-1 | 13 | CASSSLTADTQYF | TGCGCCAGCAGCTCGCTAACGGCAGATACGCAGTATTTT
TRBJ1-6 | - | - | TRBV5-1 | 14 | CASSLAGYGSPLHF | TGCGCCAGCAGCTTGGCCGGGTATGGTTCACCCCTCCACTTT
TRBJ1-1 | - | - | TRBV6-5 | 14 | CASSMKGWNTEAFF | TGTGCCAGCAGTATGAAGGGCTGGAACACTGAAGCTTTCTTT
TRBJ2-6 | - | - | TRBV19 | 17 | CASSAQGPLSGANVLTF | TGTGCCAGTAGTGCACAGGGTCCTCTCTCTGGGGCCAACGTCCTGACTTTC
TRBJ2-5 | - | - | TRBV15 | 14 | CATSSRTLEETQYF | TGTGCCACCAGCAGCAGGACATTGGAAGAGACCCAGTACTTC
TRBJ2-1 | - | - | TRBV7-9 | 13 | CASSSGNYNEQFF | TGTGCCAGCAGCTCAGGGAACTACAATGAGCAGTTCTTC
TRBJ2-5 | - | TRBD1 | TRBV5-1 | 14 | CASRLGQGLETQYF | TGCGCCAGCAGATTGGGACAGGGGTTGGAGACCCAGTACTTC
TRBJ2-2 | - | - | TRBV4-1 | 13 | CASSQVGRGELFF | TGCGCCAGCAGCCAAGTTGGCCGCGGGGAGCTGTTTTTT
TRBJ2-2 | - | TRBD2 | TRBV5-1 | 17 | CASSFTLAGANTGELFF | TGCGCCAGCAGCTTTACTCTAGCGGGAGCCAACACCGGGGAGCTGTTTTTT
TRBJ1-1 | once | TRBD1 | TRBV7-3 | 14 | CASSTGTGGTEAFF | TGTGCCAGCAGCACCGGGACAGGCGGGACTGAAGCTTTCTTT
TRBJ1-1 | - | TRBD1 | TRBV11-2 | 15 | CASSPRTGSGTEAFF | TGTGCCAGCAGCCCACGGACAGGGAGTGGCACTGAAGCTTTCTTT
TRBJ1-1 | - | TRBD1 | TRBV5-1 | 15 | CASSRGTGGVTEAFF | TGCGCCAGCAGCCGGGGGACAGGGGGCGTCACTGAAGCTTTCTTT
TRBJ2-3 | - | - | TRBV13 | 12 | CASSAASYTQYF | TGTGCCAGCAGCGCGGCCTCTTATACGCAGTATTTT
TRBJ2-1 | - | - | TRBV6-4 | 15 | CASSAGRAAYNEQFF | TGTGCCAGCAGCGCTGGGCGGGCAGCCTACAATGAGCAGTTCTTC
TRBJ1-5 | few | TRBD1 | TRBV27 | 15 | CASTLGQVVSQPQHF | TGTGCCAGCACCCTGGGACAGGTGGTAAGTCAGCCCCAGCATTTT
TRBJ2-5 | - | TRBD2 | TRBV18 | 14 | CASSPIAGVETQYF | TGTGCCAGCTCACCAATAGCGGGAGTGGAGACCCAGTACTTC
TRBJ2-7 | - | TRBD2 | TRBV19 | 15 | CASRRTSGSSYEQYF | TGTGCCAGTAGGAGGACTAGCGGGAGCTCCTACGAGCAGTACTTC
TRBJ2-2 | - | TRBD2 | TRBV7-6 | 17 | CASSFAGTSGSPGELFF | TGTGCCAGCAGCTTCGCCGGGACTAGCGGGAGTCCCGGGGAGCTGTTTTTT
TRBJ2-2 | - | TRBD2 | TRBV23-1 | 22 | CASSQSWTVGLAGPSWTGELFF | TGCGCCAGCAGTCAATCTTGGACCGTAGGACTAGCGGGGCCCAGTTGGACCGGGGAGCTGTTTTTT
TRBJ2-1 | - | - | TRBV7-8 | 14 | CASTNPTSGNEQFF | TGTGCCAGCACCAACCCGACTAGTGGTAATGAGCAGTTCTTC
TRBJ1-5 | - | - | TRBV10-2 | 13 | CASTFGDGQPQHF | TGCGCCAGCACGTTTGGGGATGGACAGCCCCAGCATTTT
TRBJ2-2 | - | - | TRBV21-1 | 15 | CASTGTTLRTGELFF | TGTGCCAGCACCGGGACTACCCTAAGAACCGGGGAGCTGTTTTTT
TRBJ1-2 | - | - | TRBV6-1 | 15 | CASSEVSGVHYGYTF | TGTGCCAGCAGTGAAGTGTCAGGGGTTCACTATGGCTACACCTTC
TRBJ2-1 | - | - | TRBV29-1 | 14 | CSVDRRGIYNEQFF | TGCAGCGTTGACCGACGGGGGATCTACAATGAGCAGTTCTTC
TRBJ1-5 | - | TRBD1 | TRBV19 | 18 | CASSIGKGDRGRLGPQHF | TGTGCCAGTAGTATTGGTAAAGGGGACAGGGGACGACTCGGGCCCCAGCATTTT
TRBJ2-7 | - | - | TRBV25-1 | 14 | CASSETDRAYEQYF | TGTGCCAGCAGTGAAACGGACAGAGCCTACGAGCAGTACTTC
TRBJ2-5 | - | - | TRBV12-5 | 17 | CASGRGSGGRRGETQYF | TGTGCTAGTGGTAGGGGGTCAGGAGGGAGAAGAGGAGAGACCCAGTACTTC
TRBJ2-1 | - | TRBD1 | TRBV5-1 | 15 | CASSLETGQRNEQFF | TGCGCCAGCAGCTTGGAGACGGGACAGAGAAATGAGCAGTTCTTC
TRBJ2-3 | - | - | TRBV5-1 | 14 | CASSLGLSTDTQYF | TGCGCCAGCAGCTTGGGTCTCAGCACAGATACGCAGTATTTT
TRBJ2-2 | - | - | TRBV2 | 12 | CASSGESGELFF | TGTGCCAGCAGTGGAGAAAGCGGGGAGCTGTTTTTT
TRBJ2-2 | once | - | TRBV2 | 16 | CASKLGPGENTGELFF | TGTGCCAGCAAACTGGGACCGGGGGAGAACACCGGGGAGCTGTTTTTT
TRBJ2-5 | - | - | TRBV28 | 14 | CASSLSGARETQYF | TGTGCCAGCAGTTTATCGGGGGCCCGGGAGACCCAGTACTTC
TRBJ1-1 | - | - | TRBV7-9 | 11 | CASSLAQGAFF | TGTGCCAGCAGCTTGGCCCAAGGAGCTTTCTTT
TRBJ2-1 | - | TRBD2 | TRBV28 | 17 | CASRSRLAGSSRNEQFF | TGTGCCAGCAGATCCCGACTAGCGGGGTCTTCAAGGAATGAGCAGTTCTTC
TRBJ2-5 | - | TRBD2 | TRBV6-5 | 15 | CASSYGRGAKETQYF | TGTGCCAGCAGTTACGGGCGGGGGGCAAAAGAGACCCAGTACTTC
TRBJ2-7 | - | - | TRBV28 | 13 | CASMRPETARVDF | TGTGCCAGCATGAGACCGGAAACGGCCAGGGTGGACTTC